These 29 T cell receptor beta chains share one sample of origin, sequenced in a study of T cells in Graves' hyperthyroidism and ophthalmopathy. Using RNA transcripts as the source, TCR beta CDR3 regions were amplified. HTBI primers drove first-round RT-PCR of the TCR CDR3. In TCRdb, the multiplex PCR reads were re-called with MiXCR into one record per CDR3 protein. The table has approximately 300,000 distinct CDR3 sequences, about 17% seen once. The specimen sequenced was blood. These receptors originate from a woman in her sixties or seventies with Graves' ophthalmopathy.

The chain has TRBV20-1 and TRBJ2-6; 9 nucleotides line up with TRBD1. The V gene's germline CDR1 is DFQATT and CDR2 SNEGSKA (reference sequence). This CDR3 spans 18 amino acids. Trimming cost V 4 bases and J 2 bases; bases outside gene matches: 12. Written as DNA, the CDR3 is TGCAGTGCTAAATCCGAGACAGGGGGTTTGGCTGGGGCCAACGTCCTGACTTTC. Its translation is CSAKSETGGLAGANVLTF.

This clonotype was seen at least ten times. The rearrangement joins TRBV6-1 to TRBJ1-5; D is uncertain. The CDR3 length is 14 residues. The V end lost 10 bases, the J end lost 0 bases, and 13 bases lay between the germline ends. Germline lookup yields CDR1 MNHNS and CDR2 SASEGT. Here the CDR3 DNA reads TGTGCCACCGGCAAAAGGAGTAGCAATCAGCCCCAGCATTTT. This translates into CATGKRSSNQPQHF.

This clonotype was counted only a few times. This chain connects TRBV20-1 to TRBJ2-7, with D unclear. In germline, CDR1 is DFQATT, CDR2 SNEGSKA (reference sequence). V lost 8 bases, J lost 1 base, and 21 bases lay in between. This CDR3 has 15 residues. The CDR3 loop reads CSPLLTAVGSYEQYF. The CDR3 bases are TGCAGTCCACTACTTACCGCGGTAGGGTCCTACGAGCAGTACTTC.

This clonotype has a count of ten or more. The chain employs TRBV18 and TRBJ2-1; 11 bases agree with TRBD1. Germline CDR1 KGHSH, CDR2 LQKENI. This CDR3 has 15 residues. V gave up 2 bases and J gave up 9 bases; unmatched junction bases: 6. DNA of the CDR3: TGTGCCAGCTCACCAGGGACAGGGGGGTCGGGTGAGCAGTTCTTC. Translating gives CASSPGTGGSGEQFF.

This clonotype was seen more than once but under ten times. A much bigger clone sits one base away, suggesting this may be a read error. In nucleotides, the CDR3 is TGTGCCAGCAGCTTAGGTCGGTGGAGTGAAGCTTTCTTT. This encodes CASSLGRWSEAFF. V is TRBV7-2 and J is TRBJ1-1; D ambiguous. Germline CDR1 is SGHTA and CDR2 is FQGNSA. The V end lost 1 base, the J end lost 7 bases, and 10 bases lay between the germline ends. The CDR3 consists of 13 residues.

This chain joins TRBV3-1 and TRBJ2-3, with D tentatively TRBD2 (5 bases). V lost 3 bases and J lost 8, with 12 bases in between. CDR3 length: 13 residues. Germline V CDR1 and CDR2: LGHDT, YNNKEL (reference sequence). CDR3 DNA sequence: TGTGCCAGCAGCCAGGTTACTAGTAGTACGCAGTATTTT. Its protein product is CASSQVTSSTQYF.

The CDR3, as DNA: TGTGCCAGCAGCTTAGGGGTGTTTACAGAAGCCTACGAGCAGTACTTC. Translation gives CASSLGVFTEAYEQYF. This chain uses TRBV11-2 with TRBJ2-7; D is unclear. Germline lookup yields CDR1 SGHAT and CDR2 FQNNGV. Trimming cost V 1 base and J 2 bases, with 15 bases left between them. The CDR3 runs 16 residues.

The chain links TRBV7-9 to TRBJ2-7; D possibly corresponds to TRBD2 (7 bases). The V gene's germline CDR1 is SEHNR and CDR2 FQNEAQ (reference sequence). The CDR3 is made up of 11 amino acids. The V and J ends lost 8 bases and 7 bases respectively, with 12 bases between them. The CDR3 loop reads CASGGAGEQYF. In nucleotides, the CDR3 is TGTGCCAGCGGGGGGGCCGGTGAGCAGTACTTC.

This clonotype was found many times. This chain uses TRBV7-2 with TRBJ2-5, with TRBD2 matching over 8 bases. Germline trimming cut 6 bases from V and 2 bases from J; bases unmatched to any gene: 14. The V gene's germline CDR1 is SGHTA and CDR2 FQGNSA. This CDR3 is 17 amino acids long. CDR3 in amino acids: CASRPPGAGGRQETQYF. CDR3 DNA: TGTGCCAGCAGGCCCCCTGGGGCGGGGGGTCGACAAGAGACCCAGTACTTC.

To note about this clonotype: Just one base apart from a much larger clone, this may be a read error. The genes are TRBV29-1 and TRBJ2-4; D might be TRBD2 (6 bases). This CDR3 region has 14 residues. Trimming took 2 bases from V and 9 from J, leaving 17 bases between them. Germline V gives CDR1 SQVTM, CDR2 ANQGSEA. CDR3: CSVELGGLRSIQYF. DNA for the CDR3: TGCAGCGTTGAACTTGGGGGACTTCGAAGCATTCAGTACTTC. Looking up the rest from reference TRBV29-1 and TRBJ2-4 gives the full variable domain: SAVISQKPSRDICQRGTSLTIQCQVDSQVTMMFWYRQQPGQSLTLIATANQGSEATYESGFVIDKFPISRPNLTFSTLTVSNMSPEDSSIYLCSVELGGLRSIQYFGAGTRLSVL.

There are many counts of this clonotype. The chain employs TRBV24-1 and TRBJ2-1, with D perhaps matching TRBD1 (6 bases). CDR1 and CDR2 (germline): KGHDR, SFDVKD. The CDR3 sequence is 15 residues long. V dropped 4 bases and J dropped 6 bases, with 15 bases sitting between them. The CDR3 is CATSETGHHINEQFF. In DNA form, the CDR3 reads TGTGCCACCAGTGAGACGGGACACCATATCAATGAGCAGTTCTTC.

This clonotype was observed at least ten times. V and J are TRBV3-1 and TRBJ2-7; D is undetermined. The CDR3 has 15 residues. The germline CDR1 and CDR2 sequences are LGHDT and YNNKEL (reference sequence). V lost 1 base to trimming and J lost 1 base, with 11 bases between them. The CDR3 spells CASSQAPHGSYEQYF. The CDR3 DNA reads as TGTGCCAGCAGCCAAGCGCCGCACGGTTCCTACGAGCAGTACTTC.

Ten or more counts support this clonotype. The chain has TRBV20-1 and TRBJ2-7; 7 bases agree with TRBD1. This CDR3 spans 14 amino acids. Germline lookup yields CDR1 DFQATT and CDR2 SNEGSKA (reference sequence). Losses at the gene ends were 6 bases for V and 1 base for J; bases not matched to a gene: 9. CDR3 amino acids: CSANQYRGSYEQYF. The CDR3, as DNA: TGCAGTGCGAACCAATACAGGGGATCCTACGAGCAGTACTTC.

This clonotype was picked up many times. This chain links TRBV7-9 with TRBJ2-1; D uncertain. V lost 1 base and J lost 4, with 8 bases in between. The CDR3 extends over 14 amino acids. Germline assignment: CDR1 SEHNR and CDR2 FQNEAQ (reference sequence). CDR3 sequence reads: CASSLVGRYNEQFF. CDR3 sequence (DNA): TGTGCCAGCAGCTTAGTCGGCAGGTACAATGAGCAGTTCTTC.

This clonotype has ten or more counts. This chain uses TRBV3-1 with TRBJ1-1, with 8 bases aligning to TRBD1. Germline V gene data show CDR1 as LGHDT and CDR2 as YNNKEL (reference sequence). The V and J ends lost 5 bases and 3 bases, in that order; junction bases with no gene match: 11. The CDR3 totals 16 residues. CDR3 coding DNA: TGTGCCAGCAGCTTTTCCACCTCGACAGGGGACACTGAAGCTTTCTTT. It encodes CASSFSTSTGDTEAFF.

This clonotype has a count of ten or more. The chain is built from TRBV5-6 and TRBJ1-5; unclear D gene. V lost 0 bases, J lost 7 bases, and 14 bases lay in between. The CDR3 totals 15 residues. Germline V gene sequence: CDR1 SGHDT, CDR2 YYEEEE. The DNA of the CDR3 is TGTGCCAGCAGCTTGGCGCTCGTAGACGGGCAGCCCCAGCATTTT. Its protein is CASSLALVDGQPQHF.

The V gene is TRBV4-1, the J gene TRBJ2-7; 11 positions match TRBD1. Germline V gene lookup returns CDR1 MGHRA and CDR2 YSYEKL. This CDR3 spans 15 amino acids. V was clipped by 3 bases and J by 6 bases; unmatched bases: 7. CDR3 loop: CASSHGTGTGGEQYF. DNA of the CDR3: TGCGCCAGCAGCCACGGGACCGGGACAGGGGGCGAGCAGTACTTC.

This chain links TRBV7-2 with TRBJ2-7; 7 nucleotides agree with TRBD1. CDR3 length: 13 residues. The V gene's germline CDR1 is SGHTA and CDR2 FQGNSA. V dropped 3 bases and J dropped 6; count of bases not matched to a gene: 5. CDR3 sequence: CASSFSTGAEQYF. DNA for the CDR3: TGTGCCAGCAGCTTCTCAACAGGGGCCGAGCAGTACTTC.

This chain links TRBV25-1 with TRBJ1-1, with unresolved D. V was shortened by 4 bases and J by 3 bases, with 9 bases between the two germline ends. Germline loops: CDR1 MGHDK, CDR2 SYGVNS. There are 13 residues in the CDR3. CDR3 sequence: CASSVQGDTEAFF. In DNA form, the CDR3 reads TGTGCCAGCAGTGTCCAAGGCGACACTGAAGCTTTCTTT.

This clonotype was recorded at least ten times. This chain links TRBV28 with TRBJ1-2; the match to TRBD1 covers 8 bases. Trimming removed 7 bases from V and 7 bases from J; junction bases left unmatched: 8. Germline assignment: CDR1 MDHEN and CDR2 SYDVKM. This CDR3 is built from 13 residues. The CDR3 spells CASTVDRALGYTF. As DNA, the CDR3 is TGTGCCAGCACCGTGGACAGGGCTCTTGGCTACACCTTC.

Concerning this clonotype itself: This may be a read error: a much more frequent sequence differs by one nucleotide. The rearrangement links TRBV29-1 to TRBJ2-5, with 9 bases matching TRBD2. The J call may be in error: the DNA end matches TRBJ2-1 better. Looked up from germline, CDR1 is SQVTM and CDR2 is ANQGSEA. The length of the CDR3 is 15 residues. The CDR3 protein is CSVGGLAGWQETQFF. The DNA of the CDR3 is TGCAGCGTCGGAGGTCTAGCGGGGTGGCAAGAGACCCAGTTCTTC.

Ten or more counts support this clonotype. V usage is TRBV5-1 and J usage is TRBJ2-7; 8 bases are a match to TRBD1. The junction had 3 bases not matched to a gene; V was cut back by 4 bases and J by 0 bases. The germline V gene has CDR1 SGHRS and CDR2 YFSETQ. This CDR3 region has 14 residues. The CDR3 DNA follows: TGCGCCAGCAGCGGAACAGGGGGCTCCTACGAGCAGTACTTC. This encodes CASSGTGGSYEQYF.

This clonotype showed up many times. The genes are TRBV6-2 or TRBV6-3 and TRBJ1-5; D ambiguous. The CDR3 runs 15 residues. Germline CDR1 and CDR2: MNHEY and SVGEGT. Deletions cut 5 bases from V and 2 bases from J, with 13 bases between. The CDR3 DNA follows: TGTGCCAGCAGTAGCCCCCCCAGTGGCAATCAGCCCCAGCATTTT. Protein sequence: CASSSPPSGNQPQHF.

Comments on this clonotype: The junction differs from germline at one of its ends, possibly a read error. The V and J genes are TRBV5-1 and TRBJ2-5; 10 bases align to TRBD2. The CDR3 extends over 16 amino acids. Germline values: CDR1 SGHRS, CDR2 YFSETQ. The chain's CDR3 is CASSLLLAGGRETQYF. CDR3 coding DNA: TGTGCCAGCAGCTTACTTTTAGCGGGAGGAAGAGAGACCCAGTACTTC.

This clonotype has ten or more counts. The chain uses TRBV2 and TRBJ1-1; possible D gene TRBD1, 5 bases. The CDR3 is 13 residues long. CDR1 SNHLY and CDR2 FYNNEI come from the germline V gene. V lost 6 bases and J lost 4, with 12 bases in between. The CDR3 sequence is CASRRLGGTEAFF. CDR3 bases: TGTGCCAGCAGAAGGCTCGGGGGCACTGAAGCTTTCTTT.

This clonotype was detected ten times or more. The chain joins TRBV6-1 to TRBJ1-2; 7 positions match TRBD1. The CDR3 totals 13 residues. Unmatched junction bases numbered 9, after V lost 6 bases and J lost 8 bases. Germline V gives CDR1 MNHNS, CDR2 SASEGT. CDR3 amino acids: CASRSTGALGYTF. DNA of the CDR3: TGTGCCAGCAGATCAACAGGGGCATTGGGCTACACCTTC.

Ten or more counts support this clonotype. The V gene is TRBV7-9, the J gene TRBJ1-5; unclear D gene. Looked up from germline, CDR1 is SEHNR and CDR2 is FQNEAQ (reference sequence). CDR3 size: 13 residues. Trimming took off 1 base at V and 7 bases at J, with 8 bases between the two ends. In DNA form, the CDR3 reads TGTGCCAGCAGCTTAGAGGGATCCCAGCCCCAGCATTTT. It encodes CASSLEGSQPQHF.

This clonotype was seen ten or more times. The chain joins TRBV28 to TRBJ2-1; 7 nucleotides match TRBD1. Trimming at V came to 5 bases and at J to 9 bases, leaving 7 bases not matched to a gene. Germline CDR1 MDHEN, CDR2 SYDVKM. This CDR3 contains 13 residues. Here the CDR3 reads CASSVDRVGEQFF. The CDR3, as DNA: TGTGCCAGCAGTGTAGACAGGGTCGGTGAGCAGTTCTTC.

CDR3 sequence (DNA): TGTGCCAGCAGCGTAGCGGGGACGCTCTACGAGCAGTACTTC. Translated, it gives CASSVAGTLYEQYF. J is TRBJ2-7 and V is TRBV12-3 or TRBV12-4, with 8 bases that match TRBD2. This CDR3 region has 14 residues. V was pared by 6 bases and J by 3 bases, with 7 bases of the junction left unmatched.